This T cell receptor (beta chain) was retrieved from a study of T cell clonotyping in hematopoietic cell transplantation. Overall study results and limits: After transplant, recipient diversity fell while pathologically expanded clonotypes grew through day 180. Broader posttransplant TCR repertoire diversity was predicted by graft donor and pretransplant recipient Inverse Simpson Index values.

Sequenced by immunoSEQ multiplex PCR; TCRdb stores in-frame clones only, minus some. Of tens of thousands of clones listed, 85% were seen once; the top ten hold around 3%. The time point is: recipient sample about 28 days before transplant, after cytoreduction. Samples: about 28 days before transplant, then days 30, 100 and 180 after. In regard to this clone: The antigen is undetermined.

There are 14 residues in the CDR3. The V gene's germline CDR1 is SNHLY and CDR2 FYNNEI. After removal of 5 bases from V and 6 bases from J, the junction contained 4 bases not matched to a gene. The TCR comes from a man in his sixties with acute myeloid leukemia. Some clones in this sample may be carry-over from other donors' samples. The rearrangement links TRBV2 to TRBJ1-4, with 9 bases aligning to TRBD1. Specimen: peripheral blood mononuclear cells, collected before stem cell transplant. The CDR3 nucleotides read TGTGCCAGCAGTTACAGGGGGCGTGATGAAAAACTGTTTTTT. This translates into CASSYRGRDEKLFF.